The present T cell receptor (beta chain) was sequenced within a study of shared clonotypes between healthy human individuals. CDR1 is SGHVS, CDR2 FNYEAQ, per germline. The ends were cut back, 3 bases at V and 0 bases at J, with 6 bases in the middle. This CDR3 has 13 residues. Clones were read by immunoSEQ multiplex PCR, and TCRdb kept only the in-frame ones, dropping some. Altogether roughly 2,000,000 clones are present, just over 90% being singletons, with the ten largest covering less than 2%. A note on this clone: What it binds is unknown.

Naive CD8 cells, CD45RO-negative and positively selected for CCR7, excluded terminally differentiated effector memory CD45RA+ cells. All donors were healthy HIV-negative adults lacking recent acute infections or vaccinations. Study-wide results and caveats: Four donors had approximately 4.6% of their naive CD4 clonotypes in common. Generally, naive subsets came out with larger estimated richness than memory subsets.

Sequencing was carried out using naive CD8+ T cells from PBMCs. This chain connects TRBV7-6 to TRBJ2-7; D call uncertain. This clonotype originated in a man between 18 and 35 years old in good health. Some clones in this sample may be carry-over from other donors' samples. The CDR3 region has the DNA TGTGCCAGCAGCTTTGGAGACTCCTACGAGCAGTACTTC. Its protein product is CASSFGDSYEQYF.